The 24 T cell receptor beta chains given below trace back to one sample, sequenced in a study. Clones were sequenced by immunoSEQ multiplex PCR, and TCRdb holds only the in-frame ones, with some missing. The profile shows around 50,000 clones, 85% to 95% of them singletons. The specimen was PBMCs. Every receptor here comes from a middle-aged man with rheumatoid arthritis.

The rearrangement uses TRBV5-1 and TRBJ1-4; D ambiguous. V was cut by 0 bases and J by 0 bases, with 6 bases left in between. The CDR3 length is 15 residues. CDR1 SGHRS and CDR2 YFSETQ come from the germline V gene. The CDR3 protein is CASSLGFTTNEKLFF. The CDR3 DNA reads TGCGCCAGCAGCTTGGGGTTCACAACTAATGAAAAACTGTTTTTT. Based on the CDR3 plus reference TRBV5-1 and TRBJ1-4, the full variable domain is KAGVTQTPRYLIKTRGQQVTLSCSPISGHRSVSWYQQTPGQGLQFLFEYFSETQRNKGNFPGRFSGRQFSNSRSEMNVSTLELGDSALYLCASSLGFTTNEKLFFGSGTQLSVL.

The genes are TRBV5-1 and TRBJ1-2, with D perhaps TRBD1 (5 bases). The germline V and J ends were trimmed by 0 bases and 6 bases, with 15 bases remaining between them. This CDR3 has 15 residues. Germline-derived CDR1 and CDR2 are SGHRS and YFSETQ. In DNA, the CDR3 is TGCGCCAGCAGCTTGGCCGAGGGGCGCTGGGATGGCTACACCTTC. It codes for CASSLAEGRWDGYTF. Variable domain in full (rest from reference TRBV5-1 and TRBJ1-2): KAGVTQTPRYLIKTRGQQVTLSCSPISGHRSVSWYQQTPGQGLQFLFEYFSETQRNKGNFPGRFSGRQFSNSRSEMNVSTLELGDSALYLCASSLAEGRWDGYTFGSGTRLTVV.

V and J are TRBV10-1 and TRBJ2-1; D tentatively reads TRBD1 or TRBD2 (5 bases each). The V end lost 5 bases, the J end lost 6 bases, and 11 bases lay between the germline ends. CDR1 is WNHNN, CDR2 SYGVQD, per germline (reference sequence). The CDR3 sequence is 13 residues long. CDR3 sequence (DNA): TGCGCCAGCAGTTTGAGAGGGGTCAATGAGCAGTTCTTC. This sequence encodes CASSLRGVNEQFF.

This clone has just one count. V gene TRBV7-2 combines with J gene TRBJ2-5; D may be TRBD1 (6 bases). Germline loops: CDR1 SGHTA, CDR2 FQGNSA. The CDR3 sequence is 14 residues long. Between the trimmed V and J ends, which lost 3 bases and 2 bases, there was a span of 10 bases. This CDR3 is CASSFGQIQETQYF. For the CDR3, the DNA is TGTGCCAGCAGCTTTGGACAGATACAAGAGACCCAGTACTTC.

The J gene is TRBJ2-1, the V gene TRBV5-4, with TRBD2 identical over 12 bases. This CDR3 spans 16 amino acids. Germline loops: CDR1 SGHNT, CDR2 YYREEE (reference sequence). The J segment lost 7 bases and the V segment lost 4 bases, leaving 9 bases of the junction unmatched. CDR3 DNA: TGTGCCAGCAGCCCCGGCCTAGCGGGAGGGAGGAATGAGCAGTTCTTC. This encodes CASSPGLAGGRNEQFF.

The V and J genes are TRBV6-4 and TRBJ2-2; TRBD1 aligns across 7 bases. This CDR3 is 15 amino acids long. Per the germline V gene, CDR1 is MRHNA and CDR2 is SNTAGT. The V and J ends lost 7 bases and 2 bases, in that order; junction bases with no gene match: 7. CDR3 sequence reads: CASIRTGANTGELFF. Here the CDR3 DNA reads TGTGCCAGCATTCGGACAGGCGCAAACACCGGGGAGCTGTTTTTT.

This chain uses TRBV6-5 with TRBJ1-5; 9 nucleotides align to TRBD1. The CDR3 consists of 13 residues. V lost 6 bases, J lost 6 bases, and 3 bases stayed unmatched. CDR1 MNHEY and CDR2 SVGAGI come from the germline V gene. This CDR3 reads CASRKQGAQPQHF. CDR3 sequence (DNA): TGTGCCAGCAGGAAACAGGGGGCTCAGCCCCAGCATTTT.

This chain links TRBV5-1 with TRBJ2-1; TRBD2 matches at 11 bases. Germline V lookup: CDR1 SGHRS, CDR2 YFSETQ. The V gene end was trimmed by 4 bases and the J gene end by 6 bases; junction bases not matched to a gene: 12. The CDR3 is made up of 17 amino acids. As DNA, the CDR3 is TGCGCCAGCAGCAGGACAGATCCCGGACTAGCGGGCAATGAGCAGTTCTTC. It codes for CASSRTDPGLAGNEQFF.

The rearrangement uses TRBV18 and TRBJ2-5; the D call may be TRBD1 or TRBD2 (5 bases each). The germline CDR1 and CDR2 sequences are KGHSH and LQKENI. This CDR3 is built from 14 residues. The germline V and J ends were trimmed by 3 bases and 3 bases, with 11 bases remaining between them. The CDR3 nucleotides are TGTGCCAGCTCACCGTTGGTGGGGGAAGAGACCCAGTACTTC. Translated, it gives CASSPLVGEETQYF.

The J gene is TRBJ1-2, the V gene TRBV2, with a tentative D call TRBD1 (6 bases). The CDR3 runs to 13 residues. The V end was cut by 7 bases, the J end by 4 bases, with 13 bases between. Germline V lookup: CDR1 SNHLY, CDR2 FYNNEI. This CDR3 is CASKGDTRYGYTF. The CDR3 region has the DNA TGTGCCAGCAAGGGGGACACCCGCTATGGCTACACCTTC. Full variable domain (outside the CDR3, taken from reference TRBV2 and TRBJ1-2): EPEVTQTPSHQVTQMGQEVILRCVPISNHLYFYWYRQILGQKVEFLVSFYNNEISEKSEIFDDQFSVERPDGSNFTLKIRSTKLEDSAMYFCASKGDTRYGYTFGSGTRLTVV.

This rearrangement joins TRBV12-5 to TRBJ1-1; D possibly corresponds to TRBD1 (6 bases). This CDR3 is 15 amino acids long. V lost 3 bases to trimming and J lost 1 base, with 12 bases between them. The germline V gene encodes CDR1 LGHNT and CDR2 FRNRAP. Written as DNA, the CDR3 is TGTGCTAGTGGTTTTAGTGGACAGACGAACACTGAAGCTTTCTTT. This codes for CASGFSGQTNTEAFF.

The V and J genes are TRBV13 and TRBJ2-7; TRBD1 aligns across 11 bases. This CDR3 comprises 15 residues. Looked up from germline, CDR1 is PRHDT and CDR2 is FYEKMQ (reference sequence). With 3 bases clipped from V and 2 bases from J, the junction kept 3 bases outside the gene matches. Here the CDR3 reads CASSFRTGGTYEQYF. In nucleotides, the CDR3 is TGTGCCAGCAGCTTTCGGACAGGGGGCACCTACGAGCAGTACTTC.

Points on this clone: Different DNA sequences within this sample yield the same CDR3. The chain joins TRBV15 to TRBJ1-2; D gene ambiguous. Trimming removed 0 bases at V and 5 bases at J, with 4 bases between. Germline V gene lookup returns CDR1 LNHNV and CDR2 YYDKDF (reference sequence). This CDR3 is built from 12 residues. The CDR3 DNA sequence: TGTGCCACCAGCAGAGAGGGGTATGGCTACACCTTC. Translated, it gives CATSREGYGYTF.

The chain combines TRBV5-1 with TRBJ1-1, with D possibly TRBD1 on 6 matching bases. V lost 7 bases and J 6 bases, leaving 16 bases between the germline ends. The CDR3 runs to 13 residues. CDR1 and CDR2 (germline): SGHRS, YFSETQ. The CDR3 DNA reads TGCGCCAGCGCTGGGCAGGGGAGTGCTGAAGCTTTCTTT. Protein: CASAGQGSAEAFF.

The rearrangement links TRBV28 to TRBJ2-1, with 8 bases identical to TRBD2. The CDR3 is 18 amino acids. The J segment lost 4 bases and the V segment lost 3 bases, leaving 14 bases of the junction unmatched. Germline CDR1 is MDHEN and CDR2 is SYDVKM. The CDR3 loop is CASSFPGTSRRGYNEQFF. In DNA, the CDR3 is TGTGCCAGCAGTTTTCCCGGGACTAGTCGGAGAGGATACAATGAGCAGTTCTTC.

This sequence joins TRBV2 and TRBJ1-1; D is perhaps TRBD1 (6 bases). The CDR3 consists of 15 residues. Between the trimmed V and J ends, which lost 6 bases and 3 bases, there was a span of 17 bases. Germline CDR1 and CDR2: SNHLY and FYNNEI. CDR3 sequence reads: CASSRGLVRDTEAFF. CDR3 coding DNA: TGTGCCAGCAGCAGGGGACTAGTTAGGGACACTGAAGCTTTCTTT.

V usage is TRBV9 and J usage is TRBJ1-1; 7 bases line up with TRBD1. The CDR3 runs to 15 residues. The germline CDR1 and CDR2 sequences are SGDLS and YYNGEE. Unmatched junction bases numbered 9, after V lost 4 bases and J lost 3 bases. CDR3: CASSPHRGTDTEAFF. CDR3 nucleotide sequence: TGTGCCAGCAGCCCACACAGGGGAACGGACACTGAAGCTTTCTTT.

The chain links TRBV6-1 to TRBJ2-7; D is unclear. There are 14 residues in the CDR3. Germline CDR1 reads MNHNS; CDR2 reads SASEGT. V lost 0 bases to trimming and J lost 0 bases, with 6 bases between them. The CDR3 sequence is CASSEADGSYEQYF. CDR3 in DNA: TGTGCCAGCAGTGAAGCGGACGGCTCCTACGAGCAGTACTTC.

The chain uses TRBV9 and TRBJ2-5; 7 bases align to TRBD1. The CDR3 covers 15 residues. With 3 bases clipped from V and 2 bases from J, the junction kept 7 bases outside the gene matches. Germline values: CDR1 SGDLS, CDR2 YYNGEE. The CDR3 DNA reads as TGTGCCAGCAGCGCTCGACGGGACAGACAAGAGACCCAGTACTTC. This encodes CASSARRDRQETQYF.

The rearrangement joins TRBV9 to TRBJ2-1; 8 nucleotides line up with TRBD2. The J segment lost 12 bases and the V segment lost 2 bases, leaving 7 bases of the junction unmatched. CDR1 SGDLS and CDR2 YYNGEE come from the germline V gene. There are 13 residues in the CDR3. CDR3 protein: CASSVQIAGSQFF. The CDR3 bases are TGTGCCAGCAGCGTCCAAATAGCGGGGTCGCAGTTCTTC.

This clone appeared once. Other nucleotide sequences in the sample specify the same CDR3. The V and J genes are TRBV3-1 (or the pseudogene TRBV3-2) and TRBJ2-7; D gene ambiguous. CDR3 length equals 12 residues. Trimming took 1 base from V and 5 from J, leaving 6 bases between them. Germline CDR1 is LGHDT and CDR2 is YNNKEL (reference sequence). In nucleotides, the CDR3 is TGTGCCAGCAGCCAAGTACGTCACGAGCAGTACTTC. This encodes CASSQVRHEQYF.

V is TRBV7-8 and J is TRBJ1-1, with 9 bases lining up with TRBD1. V lost 5 bases and J lost 8; bases outside the gene matches: 15. Per germline, CDR1 SGHVS and CDR2 FQNEAQ. The CDR3 is 16 residues long. The CDR3 here is CASSPTGGRFGLEAFF. In DNA form, the CDR3 reads TGTGCCAGCAGCCCCACAGGGGGCAGGTTTGGCCTAGAAGCTTTCTTT.

The J gene is TRBJ1-4, the V gene TRBV15; possibly TRBD1 for D (6 bases). The CDR3 sequence is 14 residues long. V lost 3 bases, J lost 5 bases, and 10 bases lay in between. CDR1 is LNHNV and CDR2 is YYDKDF in the germline V gene (reference sequence). The CDR3 here is CATSRGQLNEKLFF. For the CDR3, the DNA is TGTGCCACCAGCAGGGGACAACTCAATGAAAAACTGTTTTTT.

The chain recombines TRBV9 with TRBJ1-2; D gene ambiguous. The CDR3 sequence is 13 residues long. Germline values: CDR1 SGDLS, CDR2 YYNGEE. V lost 0 bases to trimming and J lost 8 bases, with 11 bases between them. CDR3 in amino acids: CASSVGPGHGYTF. In nucleotides, the CDR3 is TGTGCCAGCAGCGTAGGCCCCGGCCACGGCTACACCTTC.